Each of the 26 T cell receptor beta chains below was sequenced from the same sample in a study of beta chain features in type 1 diabetes. Since all of the isolated RNA was reverse transcribed, expressed TCRB transcripts were what got sequenced. Repertoires were generated with immunoSEQ multiplex PCR, while TCRdb's copy carries only in-frame clones and drops some. Among around 280,000 clones listed, around 7.3% were seen once. Sequenced material: central memory CD4+ T cells from blood. The receptors stem from a young woman in good health.

The gene calls are TRBV4-2 and TRBJ1-2; D unclear. Germline loops: CDR1 LGHNA, CDR2 YNFKEQ. This CDR3 spans 15 amino acids. Trimming took 0 bases from V and 4 from J, leaving 12 bases between them. The CDR3 spells CASSQDMLTRYGYTF. For the CDR3, the DNA is TGTGCCAGCAGCCAAGATATGCTGACTCGCTATGGCTACACCTTC.

This chain joins TRBV7-3 and TRBJ2-1; 7 bases line up with TRBD2. This CDR3 region has 15 residues. The V gene end was trimmed by 5 bases and the J gene end by 3 bases; junction bases not matched to a gene: 7. Germline V lookup: CDR1 SGHTA, CDR2 FQGTGA. The chain's CDR3 is CASSRLAADYNEQFF. DNA of the CDR3: TGTGCCAGCAGCAGGCTAGCGGCAGACTACAATGAGCAGTTCTTC.

CDR3 sequence (DNA): TGTGCCAGTAGACCTGGGACGGCTCGACCTGAAGCTTTCTTT. Translated: CASRPGTARPEAFF. V is TRBV19 and J is TRBJ1-1; D might be TRBD1 (5 bases). Germline lookup yields CDR1 LNHDA and CDR2 SQIVND (reference sequence). With 6 bases removed from V and 6 bases from J, the gap between germline ends came to 17 bases. This CDR3 region has 14 residues.

The rearrangement joins TRBV6-1 to TRBJ2-5; 13 bases are shared with TRBD2. J lost 5 bases, V lost 7 bases, and 4 bases had no gene match. The CDR3 contains 14 residues. Germline values: CDR1 MNHNS, CDR2 SASEGT. CDR3 sequence reads: CASTLAGGPETQYF. The DNA of the CDR3 is TGTGCCAGCACACTAGCGGGAGGGCCGGAGACCCAGTACTTC.

This clone was observed a handful of times. This chain joins TRBV19 and TRBJ2-2; 7 bases fit TRBD1. J lost 1 base, V lost 4 bases, and 3 bases had no gene match. This CDR3 has 15 residues. Germline assignment: CDR1 LNHDA and CDR2 SQIVND (reference sequence). CDR3 DNA sequence: TGTGCCAGTAGTACCGCAGGGGGGAACACCGGGGAGCTGTTTTTT. This codes for CASSTAGGNTGELFF.

The V and J genes are TRBV5-1 and TRBJ1-3, with 9 bases identical to TRBD1. The V segment lost 1 base and the J segment 1 base; nucleotides outside the gene matches: 6. There are 17 residues in the CDR3. The germline CDR1 and CDR2 sequences are SGHRS and YFSETQ. CDR3 coding DNA: TGCGCCAGCAGCTTGAGTACAGGGGGCGCTTCTGGAAACACCATATATTTT. Translated: CASSLSTGGASGNTIYF. Variable domain in full (rest from reference TRBV5-1 and TRBJ1-3): KAGVTQTPRYLIKTRGQQVTLSCSPISGHRSVSWYQQTPGQGLQFLFEYFSETQRNKGNFPGRFSGRQFSNSRSEMNVSTLELGDSALYLCASSLSTGGASGNTIYFGEGSWLTVV.

This clone was seen many times. The chain combines TRBV7-9 with TRBJ2-7; the match to TRBD1 covers 7 bases. The CDR3 is made up of 13 amino acids. V lost 5 bases and J lost 11; bases outside the gene matches: 12. Germline V gene lookup returns CDR1 SEHNR and CDR2 FQNEAQ (reference sequence). The CDR3 sequence is CASSPGQARVKYF. The CDR3 DNA reads TGTGCCAGCAGCCCCGGACAGGCTAGAGTCAAGTACTTC.

This clone was seen repeatedly, ten times or more. The chain recombines TRBV4-2 with TRBJ2-1; a weak D match, TRBD2 (6 bases). Trimming removed 1 base at V and 8 bases at J, with 21 bases between. Germline loops: CDR1 LGHNA, CDR2 YNFKEQ. The CDR3 spans 17 residues. The DNA for the CDR3 is TGTGCCAGCAGCCAAGTTGAGGGAGGTGACTTCTCCCATGAGCAGTTCTTC. This encodes CASSQVEGGDFSHEQFF.

This rearrangement joins TRBV7-2 to TRBJ2-7; D might be TRBD1 (5 bases). The germline V gene encodes CDR1 SGHTA and CDR2 FQGNSA. V was cut by 1 base and J by 3 bases, with 13 bases left in between. This CDR3 is 15 amino acids long. CDR3 amino acids: CASSLDPGLGYEQYV. In DNA form, the CDR3 reads TGTGCCAGCAGCTTAGATCCAGGGTTGGGCTACGAGCAGTACGTC.

This chain uses TRBV7-3 with TRBJ2-1; 9 bases match TRBD1. The CDR3 contains 15 residues. Germline values: CDR1 SGHTA, CDR2 FQGTGA. V was clipped by 6 bases and J by 6 bases; unmatched bases: 9. In nucleotides, the CDR3 is TGTGCCAGCAGGTTAGGACAGGGGCTGACCAATGAGCAGTTCTTC. Amino acid sequence: CASRLGQGLTNEQFF. Variable domain in full (rest from reference TRBV7-3 and TRBJ2-1): GAGVSQTPSNKVTEKGKYVELRCDPISGHTALYWYRQSLGQGPEFLIYFQGTGAADDSGLPNDRFFAVRPEGSVSTLKIQRTERGDSAVYLCASRLGQGLTNEQFFGPGTRLTVL.

This clone was counted once. The rearrangement links TRBV6-1 to TRBJ1-1; D remains ambiguous. Trimming removed 5 bases from V and 6 bases from J, with 16 bases in between. In germline, CDR1 is MNHNS, CDR2 SASEGT. CDR3 size: 14 residues. CDR3 nucleotides: TGTGCCAGCAGTAAAAACCTGCGGGGTGCTGAAGCTTTCTTT. Translated, it gives CASSKNLRGAEAFF.

This clone was seen many times. The V and J genes are TRBV10-3 and TRBJ2-5; D ambiguous. The CDR3 is 12 residues long. Germline V lookup: CDR1 ENHRY, CDR2 SYGVKD. Trimming left V 6 bases short and J 2 bases short, with 7 bases between. Written as DNA, the CDR3 is TGTGCCATCAGGGACGTACAAGAGACCCAGTACTTC. Protein: CAIRDVQETQYF.

This chain links TRBV9 with TRBJ1-5; D unresolved. Germline CDR1 SGDLS, CDR2 YYNGEE. Trimming took 0 bases from V and 7 from J, leaving 8 bases between them. This CDR3 contains 13 residues. CDR3 residues: CASSVDPGQPQHF. The CDR3 nucleotides are TGTGCCAGCAGCGTAGACCCAGGCCAGCCCCAGCATTTT. The full variable domain, with the rest looked up from reference TRBV9 and TRBJ1-5, is DSGVTQTPKHLITATGQRVTLRCSPRSGDLSVYWYQQSLDQGLQFLIQYYNGEERAKGNILERFSAQQFPDLHSELNLSSLELGDSALYFCASSVDPGQPQHFGDGTRLSIL.

There are a few counts of this clone. This chain links TRBV28 with TRBJ1-2; no clear D gene. V was shortened by 7 bases and J by 3 bases, with 6 bases between the two germline ends. Germline loops: CDR1 MDHEN, CDR2 SYDVKM. CDR3 length: 11 amino acids. CDR3 DNA: TGTGCCAGCACCGCTTACTATGGCTACACCTTC. This encodes CASTAYYGYTF.

This clone occurred a few times. The chain employs TRBV7-8 and TRBJ2-2; no clear D gene. This CDR3 region has 12 residues. Trimming took 5 bases from V and 6 from J, leaving 7 bases between them. Looked up from germline, CDR1 is SGHVS and CDR2 is FQNEAQ. DNA for the CDR3: TGTGCCAGCAGCCATTGGGCCGGGGAGCTGTTTTTT. Translating it yields CASSHWAGELFF.

In regard to this clone: The sample contains more than one DNA sequence encoding this CDR3. This chain joins TRBV18 and TRBJ2-5, with 7 bases aligning to TRBD2. CDR1 and CDR2 (germline): KGHSH, LQKENI. The V segment lost 3 bases and the J segment 4 bases; nucleotides outside the gene matches: 2. There are 13 residues in the CDR3. CDR3 region: CASSPGLRETQYF. The CDR3 DNA follows: TGTGCCAGCTCACCGGGACTAAGAGAGACCCAGTACTTC.

This clone appeared a single time. The chain couples TRBV7-2 to TRBJ2-4; D unresolved. This CDR3 region has 12 residues. Germline-derived CDR1 and CDR2 are SGHTA and FQGNSA. V was cut by 5 bases and J by 7 bases, with 9 bases left in between. CDR3 amino acids: CASSPEGNIQYF. CDR3 sequence (DNA): TGTGCCAGCAGCCCCGAAGGGAACATTCAGTACTTC.

The V gene is TRBV10-3, the J gene TRBJ2-5; tentatively, D is TRBD2 (7 bases). The CDR3 is 16 residues long. V lost 0 bases, J lost 3 bases, and 14 bases lay in between. Germline V gene data show CDR1 as ENHRY and CDR2 as SYGVKD. The CDR3 is CAISESPAGAEETQYF. The CDR3 nucleotides are TGTGCCATCAGTGAGTCACCCGCGGGGGCCGAAGAGACCCAGTACTTC.

This clone has more than one count but fewer than ten. A single base separates this from a much larger clone, so it may be a read error. This sequence joins TRBV5-1 and TRBJ2-6, with D hard to call. CDR1 SGHRS and CDR2 YFSETQ come from the germline V gene. CDR3 length equals 15 residues. Trimming stripped 3 bases from V and 0 bases from J, with 7 bases between. CDR3 region: CASSSWGSGANVLTF. The DNA of the CDR3 is TGCGCCAGCAGCTCTTGGGGCTCTGGGGCCAACGTCCTGACTTTC.

This clone came up a few times. The chain's CDR3 is CSVARQDNVLTF. For the CDR3, the DNA is TGCAGCGTTGCCAGGCAGGACAACGTCCTGACTTTC. The chain has TRBV29-1 and TRBJ2-6; D uncertain. Per the germline V gene, CDR1 is SQVTM and CDR2 is ANQGSEA. V lost 4 bases, J lost 9 bases, and 10 bases lay in between. The CDR3 is 12 residues long.

The CDR3 reads CASSLNPGTPAKNIQYF. CDR3 coding DNA: TGCGCCAGCAGCTTAAACCCCGGGACACCAGCCAAAAACATTCAGTACTTC. The chain is built from TRBV5-1 and TRBJ2-4; maybe TRBD1 (6 bases). There are 17 residues in the CDR3. Trimming shortened V by 2 bases and J by 0 bases, and 15 bases separated the two germline ends. Germline V CDR1 and CDR2: SGHRS, YFSETQ.

This clone showed up just a few times. V usage is TRBV6-1 and J usage is TRBJ2-7; the match to TRBD1 covers 8 bases. V dropped 8 bases and J dropped 6; count of bases not matched to a gene: 15. This CDR3 spans 15 amino acids. Germline lookup yields CDR1 MNHNS and CDR2 SASEGT. DNA of the CDR3: TGTGCCAGCTCCCCCCGGGGACAGGCGGGTTCCGAGCAGTACGTC. Translated: CASSPRGQAGSEQYV.

This clone occurred a few times. The chain joins TRBV4-1 to TRBJ1-5; D unclear. V was trimmed by 0 bases and J by 7 bases, leaving 13 bases between them. Germline values: CDR1 MGHRA, CDR2 YSYEKL. This CDR3 contains 15 residues. DNA for the CDR3: TGCGCCAGCAGCCAAGATACGGGAGTGAAGCAGCCCCAGCATTTT. Translating it yields CASSQDTGVKQPQHF.

The J gene is TRBJ2-6, the V gene TRBV28; D is possibly TRBD2 (6 bases). Deletions cut 10 bases from V and 7 bases from J, with 20 bases between. Germline lookup yields CDR1 MDHEN and CDR2 SYDVKM. This CDR3 contains 15 residues. The CDR3 bases are TGTGCCATCCAATCTCCGGGAGCGGAAGCCAACGTCCTGACTTTC. Residues: CAIQSPGAEANVLTF.

This clone appeared a few times. This chain links TRBV7-2 with TRBJ2-7; D gene ambiguous. The CDR3 is made up of 14 amino acids. V dropped 0 bases and J dropped 3 bases, with 9 bases sitting between them. Germline CDR1 SGHTA, CDR2 FQGNSA. This chain's CDR3 is CASSLAGQLYEQYF. Written as DNA, the CDR3 is TGTGCCAGCAGCTTAGCCGGGCAGCTCTACGAGCAGTACTTC.

This clone was observed a handful of times. The chain couples TRBV14 to TRBJ1-4, with D hard to call. Trimming took off 1 base at V and 8 bases at J, with 5 bases between the two ends. Germline CDR1 is SGHDN and CDR2 is FVKESK. The CDR3 runs 12 residues. The CDR3 nucleotides are TGTGCCAGCAGCCAAGTTTTAGAAAAACTGTTTTTT. This gives the protein CASSQVLEKLFF.